These 8 T cell receptor beta chains came from one sample sequenced in a study of blood T cells in healthy people across ages. A second PCR of roughly 6 to 12 cycles used a sample-barcoded 5' primer and a J-beta primer mix. TCRdb re-called the 5' RACE reads with MiXCR, one entry per CDR3 protein. Of 1,800,000 or so distinct CDR3 sequences listed, about two fifths are singletons. The sample taken for sequencing was blood. All receptors come from a human donor in good health.

This clonotype was detected a few times. The rearrangement links TRBV7-6 to TRBJ2-2, with TRBD1 matching over 8 bases. Germline V gene data show CDR1 as SGHVS and CDR2 as FNYEAQ. CDR3 size: 16 residues. V lost 5 bases to trimming and J lost 6 bases; unmatched junction nucleotides: 11. DNA of the CDR3: TGTGCCAGCAGCCCCCCGGCAGGGGGCGAGGCCGGGGAGCTGTTTTTT. Translating it yields CASSPPAGGEAGELFF.

A few counts support this clonotype. The chain carries TRBV9 and TRBJ2-3, with D perhaps matching TRBD2 (5 bases). V shed 1 base and J shed 5 bases, with 11 bases lying between them. The CDR3 covers 14 residues. In germline, CDR1 is SGDLS, CDR2 YYNGEE. For the CDR3, the DNA is TGTGCCAGCAGCGTATGGGTCCGGGGAGATACGCAGTATTTT. Translated, it gives CASSVWVRGDTQYF.

In this sample, this clonotype turned up a few times. The chain links TRBV7-2 to TRBJ2-5; D gene unclear. V shed 0 bases and J shed 9 bases, with 14 bases lying between them. This CDR3 has 14 amino acids. Germline V gene sequence: CDR1 SGHTA, CDR2 FQGNSA. As DNA, the CDR3 is TGTGCCAGCAGCTTAGCGCCAGCTACTATGTCCCAGTACTTC. It codes for CASSLAPATMSQYF.

With respect to this clonotype: An end of the junction does not agree with germline; a read error may underlie this. This sequence joins TRBV4-3 and TRBJ2-7; possible D gene TRBD2, 6 bases. CDR1 is LGHNA and CDR2 is YSLEER in the germline V gene. The CDR3 is 11 amino acids. CDR3 protein: CASSQGRVRHF. The CDR3 coding sequence is TGCGCCAGCAGCCAAGGGAGGGTGCGACACTTC.

This chain connects TRBV20-1 to TRBJ2-1, with D unresolved. Gene TRBJ2-7 matches the end of the DNA better, so the J call may be wrong. This CDR3 contains 16 residues. Germline assignment: CDR1 DFQATT and CDR2 SNEGSKA (reference sequence). CDR3 amino acids: CSARVALASSYNEQYF. CDR3 DNA: TGCAGTGCTAGAGTCGCACTTGCGAGCTCCTACAATGAGCAGTACTTC.

The V gene is TRBV4-3, the J gene TRBJ2-4; D uncertain. Germline lookup yields CDR1 LGHNA and CDR2 YSLEER. The CDR3 is 15 residues long. V lost 0 bases and J lost 5, with 11 bases in between. The CDR3 spells CASSQDLGFENIQYF. The CDR3 DNA reads TGCGCCAGCAGCCAAGATCTAGGGTTCGAAAACATTCAGTACTTC.

The V gene is TRBV4-3, the J gene TRBJ2-1; TRBD2 matches at 10 bases. Looked up from germline, CDR1 is LGHNA and CDR2 is YSLEER. The CDR3 runs 20 residues. V dropped 4 bases and J dropped 0; count of bases not matched to a gene: 15. CDR3 sequence reads: CASSRRTSGSLRSSYNEQFF. DNA for the CDR3: TGCGCCAGCAGCCGCAGGACTAGCGGTAGCTTACGGAGCTCCTACAATGAGCAGTTCTTC.

The chain uses TRBV29-1 and TRBJ1-2; D remains ambiguous. V lost 1 base, J lost 6 bases, and 6 bases lay in between. Germline assignment: CDR1 SQVTM and CDR2 ANQGSEA. The CDR3 is made up of 11 amino acids. The CDR3 sequence is CSVEGRDGYTF. Here the CDR3 DNA reads TGCAGCGTTGAAGGGAGGGATGGCTACACCTTC.